The present T cell receptor beta chain was sequenced within a study of blood T cell repertoires in COVID-19. Study as a whole: COVID-19 samples collected from the United States, Italy and Spain covered acute and convalescent phases.

Repertoires were generated with immunoSEQ multiplex PCR, while TCRdb's copy carries only in-frame clones and drops some. Among hundreds of thousands of clones listed, about four fifths were seen once. The junction had 8 bases not matched to a gene; V was cut back by 4 bases and J by 5 bases. In germline, CDR1 is MNHEY, CDR2 SVGEGT. The CDR3 has 16 amino acids. The sequence was collected from a woman aged 80 or over with COVID-19, enrolled during active disease. The chain couples TRBV6-2 or TRBV6-3 to TRBJ2-1, with 10 bases matching TRBD1. The source material was peripheral blood. CDR3 DNA: TGTGCCAGCAGTTCCGGGACAGGGGTGGGGCACAATGAGCAGTTCTTC. This translates into CASSSGTGVGHNEQFF.